This T cell receptor beta chain comes out of a study of vaccination effects on CD4 cells after COVID-19. As for the study in general: Following the second dose by a median of 72 days, the post-vaccine samples were obtained.

Cultured cells yielded isolated CD4+ T cells after 10 days. Each participant was given two doses of one vaccine (BNT162b2 or mRNA-1273). Absence of prior SARS-CoV-2 infection characterized the vaccine recipients, who showed negative nucleocapsid antibodies. As regards this clone: Its target is unknown.

The study's findings and limits: Both infection-induced and vaccine-induced clones contracted markedly at late post-vaccination timepoints.

The CDR3 covers 17 residues. Germline trimming cut 4 bases from V and 2 bases from J; bases unmatched to any gene: 8. Germline assignment: CDR1 SGDLS and CDR2 YYNGEE. Clones were read by immunoSEQ multiplex PCR, and TCRdb kept only the in-frame ones, dropping some. The table records tens of thousands of clones, 70% to 85% of them present only once. The rearrangement uses TRBV9 and TRBJ2-6; TRBD1 agrees at 8 bases. The sample was CD4+ T cells from PBMCs cultured without peptide, taken after COVID-19 vaccination. The TCR originated in a human donor who received a COVID-19 vaccine. The CDR3, as DNA: TGTGCCAGCAGCTACCACAGGGGGGAGCCTGGGGCCAACGTCCTGACTTTC. It codes for CASSYHRGEPGANVLTF.